Listed here are 12 T cell receptor beta chains from one sample, sequenced in a study of spatial heterogeneity in lung cancer. The time point denotes: sample taken at primary tumor resection. Tumor, nontumor lung or frozen PBMC supplied whole RNA that was sequenced unsorted. TCRdb re-analysed the 5' RACE reads in MiXCR, keeping a single row per CDR3 protein. The table has tens of thousands of distinct CDR3 sequences, around 21% seen once; the top ten hold about 6.6%. The material was PBMCs, obtained at surgery. The receptor set was obtained from a male donor with early-stage non-small cell lung cancer.

This clonotype turned up a few times. The V gene is TRBV20-1, the J gene TRBJ2-1; TRBD2 agrees at 11 bases. In germline, CDR1 is DFQATT, CDR2 SNEGSKA (reference sequence). This CDR3 region has 18 residues. The V gene end was trimmed by 5 bases and the J gene end by 0 bases; junction bases not matched to a gene: 12. In nucleotides, the CDR3 is TGCAGTGCTTTAAGCGGGACTAGCGGTTTTTTCTCCTACAATGAGCAGTTCTTC. It specifies CSALSGTSGFFSYNEQFF.

The sample holds a few counts of this clonotype. This chain connects TRBV6-2 or TRBV6-3 to TRBJ2-1, with 10 bases fitting TRBD2. The CDR3 consists of 17 residues. With V trimmed by 0 bases and J by 4 bases, 6 bases remained unmatched. Germline V gene data show CDR1 as MNHEY and CDR2 as SVGEGT. This chain's CDR3 is CASSYSPLAGEYNEQFF. The CDR3 DNA follows: TGTGCCAGCAGTTACTCCCCTCTAGCGGGGGAGTACAATGAGCAGTTCTTC.

Only a few counts were recorded for this clonotype. The rearrangement joins TRBV28 to TRBJ1-4; 7 nucleotides agree with TRBD1. J lost 7 bases, V lost 6 bases, and 8 bases had no gene match. The CDR3 runs 14 residues. Germline loops: CDR1 MDHEN, CDR2 SYDVKM. The CDR3 here is CASSYDRVVEKLFF. The CDR3 DNA reads as TGTGCCAGCAGCTACGACAGGGTGGTTGAAAAACTGTTTTTT.

This clonotype turned up a few times. The rearrangement links TRBV6-1 to TRBJ2-1; D ambiguous. Germline V gene lookup returns CDR1 MNHNS and CDR2 SASEGT. The CDR3 has 14 amino acids. Trimming stripped 4 bases from V and 8 bases from J, with 15 bases between. DNA of the CDR3: TGTGCCAGCAGTGTCCCGACTGTCCCCGATGAGCAGTTCTTC. It yields the protein CASSVPTVPDEQFF.

This clonotype was seen a few times. The chain carries TRBV20-1 and TRBJ2-1; the D gene is possibly TRBD1 (6 bases). Trimming pared 6 bases from V and 3 bases from J, leaving 9 bases between. This CDR3 contains 12 residues. CDR1 is DFQATT, CDR2 SNEGSKA, per germline (reference sequence). CDR3 sequence: CSAWDNYNEQFF. CDR3 in DNA: TGCAGTGCGTGGGACAACTACAATGAGCAGTTCTTC.

This clonotype showed up many times. This chain links TRBV14 with TRBJ1-6; 9 bases match TRBD1. The CDR3 totals 14 residues. V lost 6 bases, J lost 7 bases, and 4 bases stayed unmatched. Per the germline V gene, CDR1 is SGHDN and CDR2 is FVKESK. The CDR3 is CASSPDRGNSPLHF. In DNA, the CDR3 is TGTGCCAGCAGTCCTGACAGGGGGAATTCACCCCTCCACTTT.

The chain is built from TRBV9 and TRBJ1-2; no reliable D call. This CDR3 has 14 amino acids. CDR1 is SGDLS, CDR2 YYNGEE, per germline. Trimming shortened V by 0 bases and J by 8 bases, and 14 bases separated the two germline ends. The CDR3 DNA sequence: TGTGCCAGCAGCGTAGCGGATGACCGTTTCGGCTACACCTTC. This translates into CASSVADDRFGYTF.

The chain uses TRBV7-2 and TRBJ1-3; D unresolved. The CDR3 extends over 13 amino acids. V lost 3 bases and J 0 bases, leaving 3 bases between the germline ends. CDR1 is SGHTA and CDR2 is FQGNSA in the germline V gene. The CDR3 sequence is CASSFYSGNTIYF. In nucleotides, the CDR3 is TGTGCCAGCAGCTTTTACTCTGGAAACACCATATATTTT.

The chain uses TRBV5-1 and TRBJ2-3; 12 bases are a match to TRBD2. This CDR3 is 18 amino acids long. The ends lost 0 bases at V and 3 bases at J; junction bases unmatched: 8. The germline gives CDR1 SGHRS, CDR2 YFSETQ. CDR3 protein: CASSLELAGGPGTDTQYF. As DNA, the CDR3 is TGCGCCAGCAGCTTGGAGCTAGCGGGAGGGCCGGGGACAGATACGCAGTATTTT.

The V gene is TRBV19, the J gene TRBJ1-4; 10 bases are shared with TRBD1. In germline, CDR1 is LNHDA, CDR2 SQIVND (reference sequence). V was pared by 6 bases and J by 10 bases, with 11 bases of the junction left unmatched. The length of the CDR3 is 15 residues. CDR3 in amino acids: CASSQAGTGASKLFF. The CDR3 DNA is TGTGCCAGTAGCCAAGCCGGGACAGGGGCTTCAAAACTGTTTTTT.

J is TRBJ1-1 and V is TRBV7-6; unclear D gene. The V gene lost 1 base and the J gene lost 5 bases, with 11 bases spanning the gap. Germline V gene sequence: CDR1 SGHVS, CDR2 FNYEAQ. The CDR3 is 14 amino acids. The CDR3, as DNA: TGTGCCAGCAGCTTAGGGGGATCGAGGACTGAAGCTTTCTTT. This codes for CASSLGGSRTEAFF.

The gene calls are TRBV6-2 or TRBV6-3 and TRBJ2-7; D tentatively reads TRBD1 or TRBD2 (6 bases each). Germline loops: CDR1 MNHEY, CDR2 SVGEGT. The CDR3 totals 13 residues. V lost 11 bases and J 5 bases, leaving 19 bases between the germline ends. CDR3 residues: CASDRGTLNEQYF. For the CDR3, the DNA is TGTGCCTCCGATCGCGGGACATTGAACGAGCAGTACTTC.